One and the same sample provided the 32 T cell receptor beta chains below, sequenced in a study of T-cell reconstitution after alpha-beta-depleted transplantation in children. Unique molecular identifiers were used in preparing the TCRbeta library. TCRdb independently ran MiXCR on the PCR reads; one entry per CDR3 protein. Counted here are more than 75,000 distinct CDR3 sequences, about 25% occurring once; the ten biggest clones make up 20% to 25%. The sample in question was PBMCs, obtained before TCRalphabeta/CD19-depleted stem cell transplant. Receptor source: a boy aged 2 to 10 with acute lymphoblastic leukemia, due to receive a stem cell transplant.

This clonotype has a handful of counts. The V gene is TRBV5-1, the J gene TRBJ2-7; D is unresolved. Germline CDR1 is SGHRS and CDR2 is YFSETQ. The CDR3 sequence is 14 residues long. Trimming removed 4 bases from V and 1 base from J, with 12 bases in between. The CDR3 sequence: CASSPQAPSYEQYF. The CDR3 region has the DNA TGCGCCAGCAGCCCCCAGGCCCCGTCCTACGAGCAGTACTTC.

CDR3 loop: CASSQQTSGGHYEQYF. DNA for the CDR3: TGTGCCAGCAGCCAACAAACTAGCGGAGGGCACTACGAGCAGTACTTC. The chain has TRBV4-2 and TRBJ2-7, with 8 nucleotides matching TRBD2. J gave up 3 bases and V 2 bases, and 9 bases lay outside the gene matches. The CDR3 contains 16 residues. Germline lookup yields CDR1 LGHNA and CDR2 YNFKEQ.

This clonotype was seen more than once but under ten times. The rearrangement joins TRBV12-3 or TRBV12-4 to TRBJ2-1; 14 bases match TRBD2. J gave up 7 bases and V 6 bases, and 11 bases lay outside the gene matches. This CDR3 has 17 residues. The CDR3 region is CASSPPGLAGVGNEQFF. The CDR3 DNA reads as TGTGCCAGCAGCCCCCCGGGACTAGCGGGAGTAGGGAATGAGCAGTTCTTC.

This clonotype appeared a few times. The chain joins TRBV28 to TRBJ1-2; no firm D call. V dropped 5 bases and J dropped 8 bases, with 12 bases sitting between them. The CDR3 is 12 amino acids. In germline, CDR1 is MDHEN, CDR2 SYDVKM. CDR3 coding DNA: TGTGCCAGCAGTCTAGGAACGTTAGGCTACACCTTC. Translated: CASSLGTLGYTF.

This clonotype was picked up a small number of times. The chain joins TRBV20-1 to TRBJ1-5; D call uncertain. This CDR3 is built from 17 residues. V shed 0 bases and J shed 1 base, with 16 bases lying between them. The V gene's germline CDR1 is DFQATT and CDR2 SNEGSKA (reference sequence). In nucleotides, the CDR3 is TGCAGTGCTAGAGAGTATAAGACAAGCTGGAGCAATCAGCCCCAGCATTTT. Protein: CSAREYKTSWSNQPQHF.

This clonotype was counted ten times or more. V and J are TRBV5-4 and TRBJ2-2; tentative D call: TRBD1 (5 bases). CDR1 is SGHNT, CDR2 YYREEE, per germline (reference sequence). The V and J ends lost 0 bases and 3 bases respectively, with 9 bases between them. The CDR3 length is 15 residues. In DNA form, the CDR3 reads TGTGCCAGCAGCTTGGTCCTAGGGGACACCGGGGAGCTGTTTTTT. Protein sequence: CASSLVLGDTGELFF.

The chain uses TRBV12-3 or TRBV12-4 and TRBJ2-3; unclear D gene. The ends were cut back, 1 base at V and 1 base at J, with 9 bases in the middle. CDR3 length: 15 residues. In nucleotides, the CDR3 is TGTGCCAGCAGTTTAGGTCATGGGGGCACAGATACGCAGTATTTT. Amino acid sequence: CASSLGHGGTDTQYF.

The rearrangement links TRBV7-9 to TRBJ2-1; TRBD2 aligns across 10 bases. The CDR3 has 15 residues. Germline values: CDR1 SEHNR, CDR2 FQNEAQ (reference sequence). Trimming at V came to 3 bases and at J to 6 bases, leaving 5 bases not matched to a gene. CDR3 nucleotide sequence: TGTGCCAGCAGCTTGGGAGCGGGAGGGCCCAATGAGCAGTTCTTC. It encodes CASSLGAGGPNEQFF.

This clonotype was detected many times. This chain links TRBV5-5 with TRBJ2-6, with 9 nucleotides matching TRBD1. CDR1 is SGHKS, CDR2 YYEKEE, per germline (reference sequence). The CDR3 contains 16 residues. V gave up 2 bases and J gave up 4 bases; unmatched junction bases: 4. The CDR3 is CASSLTGGAGANVLTF. The CDR3 region has the DNA TGTGCCAGCAGCTTAACAGGGGGCGCAGGGGCCAACGTCCTGACTTTC.

V is TRBV6-2 or TRBV6-3 and J is TRBJ2-7, with D unresolved. Germline CDR1 reads MNHEY; CDR2 reads SVGEGT. The CDR3 extends over 13 amino acids. The ends were cut back, 7 bases at V and 0 bases at J, with 10 bases in the middle. Here the CDR3 DNA reads TGTGCCAGCACCGGGCCGGACTCCTACGAGCAGTACTTC. Protein sequence: CASTGPDSYEQYF.

The table lists this clonotype with many counts. This rearrangement joins TRBV12-3 or TRBV12-4 to TRBJ2-5; D may be TRBD1 (5 bases). The CDR3 has 14 amino acids. V lost 5 bases and J 5 bases, leaving 15 bases between the germline ends. This chain's CDR3 is CASSPSRKGETQYF. CDR3 bases: TGTGCCAGCAGTCCTAGTCGTAAGGGGGAGACCCAGTACTTC.

As regards this clonotype: A read error may explain this, as a much larger clone is one base away. The V and J genes are TRBV5-5 and TRBJ2-1, with TRBD2 matching 7 bases. Germline lookup yields CDR1 SGHKS and CDR2 YYEKEE (reference sequence). Trimming at V came to 1 base and at J to 10 bases, leaving 14 bases not matched to a gene. This CDR3 spans 16 amino acids. The CDR3: CASSLLFLAEDREQFF. CDR3 bases: TGTGCCAGCAGCTTGCTTTTTCTAGCGGAGGATCGGGAGCAGTTCTTC.

The chain has TRBV7-9 and TRBJ2-3; 10 nucleotides agree with TRBD2. J was trimmed by 3 bases and V by 3 bases; bases with no gene match: 3. CDR1 SEHNR and CDR2 FQNEAQ come from the germline V gene (reference sequence). There are 15 residues in the CDR3. This chain's CDR3 is CASSFGLAETDTQYF. DNA for the CDR3: TGTGCCAGCAGCTTCGGACTAGCGGAGACAGATACGCAGTATTTT. Full variable domain (rest looked up from reference TRBV7-9 and TRBJ2-3): DTGVSQNPRHKITKRGQNVTFRCDPISEHNRLYWYRQTLGQGPEFLTYFQNEAQLEKSRLLSDRFSAERPKGSFSTLEIQRTEQGDSAMYLCASSFGLAETDTQYFGPGTRLTVL.

The rearrangement links TRBV29-1 to TRBJ1-1; 7 nucleotides align to TRBD1. With 6 bases clipped from V and 0 bases from J, the junction kept 4 bases outside the gene matches. The CDR3 is 13 residues long. The V gene's germline CDR1 is SQVTM and CDR2 ANQGSEA. The CDR3 reads CSVMGQLNTEAFF. The CDR3 nucleotides are TGCAGCGTAATGGGACAGTTGAACACTGAAGCTTTCTTT. Based on the CDR3 plus reference TRBV29-1 and TRBJ1-1, the full variable domain is SAVISQKPSRDICQRGTSLTIQCQVDSQVTMMFWYRQQPGQSLTLIATANQGSEATYESGFVIDKFPISRPNLTFSTLTVSNMSPEDSSIYLCSVMGQLNTEAFFGQGTRLTVV.

CDR3 residues: CASSSFSGGGPGANVLTF. CDR3 nucleotides: TGTGCCAGCAGTTCCTTTAGCGGAGGTGGCCCCGGGGCCAACGTCCTGACTTTC. This chain joins TRBV12-3 or TRBV12-4 and TRBJ2-6; tentative D call: TRBD2 (6 bases). Between the trimmed V and J ends, which lost 4 bases and 4 bases, there was a span of 20 bases. The CDR3 is 18 residues long.

The chain couples TRBV20-1 to TRBJ2-5; 12 nucleotides align to TRBD2. After removal of 5 bases from V and 3 bases from J, the junction contained 7 bases not matched to a gene. The CDR3 has 15 amino acids. The germline gives CDR1 DFQATT, CDR2 SNEGSKA (reference sequence). Here the CDR3 reads CSAAPGLAGKETQYF. The CDR3 region has the DNA TGCAGTGCTGCTCCGGGACTAGCGGGCAAAGAGACCCAGTACTTC.

This clonotype was seen only a few times. V is TRBV12-3 or TRBV12-4 and J is TRBJ2-7, with D perhaps matching TRBD1 or TRBD2 (5 bases each). Trimming cost V 0 bases and J 4 bases, with 10 bases left between them. This CDR3 region has 14 residues. The CDR3 sequence is CASSLAYGGYEQYF. CDR3 sequence (DNA): TGTGCCAGCAGTTTAGCGTATGGGGGTTACGAGCAGTACTTC.

V is TRBV28 and J is TRBJ1-1; unclear D gene. CDR1 MDHEN and CDR2 SYDVKM come from the germline V gene. The CDR3 is made up of 14 amino acids. The V end was cut by 10 bases, the J end by 1 base, with 16 bases between. This chain's CDR3 is CATREAGPNTEAFF. CDR3 nucleotides: TGTGCCACCCGAGAGGCCGGACCGAACACTGAAGCTTTCTTT. Using reference TRBV28 and TRBJ1-1 for the parts outside the CDR3, the full variable domain is DVKVTQSSRYLVKRTGEKVFLECVQDMDHENMFWYRQDPGLGLRLIYFSYDVKMKEKGDIPEGYSVSREKKERFSLILESASTNQTSMYLCATREAGPNTEAFFGQGTRLTVV.

The gene calls are TRBV6-1 and TRBJ2-1; 13 nucleotides align to TRBD2. Germline lookup yields CDR1 MNHNS and CDR2 SASEGT. Trimming took 9 bases from V and 2 from J; bases not matched to a gene: 10. CDR3 size: 17 residues. CDR3 coding DNA: TGTGCCAGTAGACTAGCGGGAGGCCGGGGAGCCTACAATGAGCAGTTCTTC. Encoded protein: CASRLAGGRGAYNEQFF.

This clonotype was detected a few times. The V call is TRBV28, the J call TRBJ1-1, with 9 bases that match TRBD1. Germline V gene lookup returns CDR1 MDHEN and CDR2 SYDVKM. The CDR3 runs 13 residues. J gave up 5 bases and V 6 bases, and 4 bases lay outside the gene matches. CDR3 sequence (DNA): TGTGCCAGCAGGGGACAGGGAAATACTGAAGCTTTCTTT. It yields the protein CASRGQGNTEAFF.

CDR3 protein: CSADPDSGGAVDTQYF. CDR3 bases: TGCAGTGCCGACCCCGATAGCGGAGGGGCCGTAGATACGCAGTATTTT. The chain joins TRBV20-1 to TRBJ2-3, with a possible D match to TRBD2 (6 bases). Trimming removed 6 bases from V and 5 bases from J, with 24 bases in between. The germline V gene has CDR1 DFQATT and CDR2 SNEGSKA (reference sequence). The CDR3 contains 16 residues.

The J gene is TRBJ2-1, the V gene TRBV5-1; tentative D call: TRBD2 (6 bases). Germline V CDR1 and CDR2: SGHRS, YFSETQ. The CDR3 totals 17 residues. Trimming cost V 3 bases and J 2 bases, with 18 bases left between them. The chain's CDR3 is CASSSQPSGLTYNEQFF. CDR3 in DNA: TGCGCCAGCAGCTCCCAACCGAGCGGGCTCACCTACAATGAGCAGTTCTTC.

The CDR3 reads CASSDFSETGELFF. The CDR3 DNA follows: TGTGCCAGCAGTGATTTTAGCGAGACCGGGGAGCTGTTTTTT. This rearrangement joins TRBV25-1 to TRBJ2-2; D might be TRBD2 (5 bases). V lost 3 bases, J lost 5 bases, and 10 bases lay in between. This CDR3 region has 14 residues. Germline CDR1 MGHDK, CDR2 SYGVNS.

There are a few counts of this clonotype. This chain uses TRBV6-2 or TRBV6-3 with TRBJ2-1, with D unresolved. This CDR3 is built from 12 residues. The germline CDR1 and CDR2 sequences are MNHEY and SVGEGT. Deletions cut 6 bases from V and 15 bases from J, with 18 bases between. CDR3 sequence (DNA): TGTGCCAGCAGCAAGACCATCCGGAGTGCGTTCTTC. Its translation: CASSKTIRSAFF.

The chain combines TRBV21-1 with TRBJ2-2; the table assigns TRBD2, which was not confirmed against the DNA. TRBV21-1 is annotated as a pseudogene. The CDR3 runs 15 residues. As DNA, the CDR3 is TGTGCCAGCAGCAAAGGACGGGAGGGCACCGGGGAGCTGTTTTTT. This sequence encodes CASSKGREGTGELFF.

The count of this clonotype is one. V is TRBV4-1 and J is TRBJ2-5, with D tentatively TRBD2 (6 bases). The length of the CDR3 is 17 residues. Germline-derived CDR1 and CDR2 are MGHRA and YSYEKL. Trimming removed 1 base from V and 5 bases from J, with 20 bases in between. In DNA form, the CDR3 reads TGCGCCAGCAGCCAAGGGCTTAGCGGAGGGGCCTGGGAGACCCAGTACTTC. Its translation is CASSQGLSGGAWETQYF.

The table lists this clonotype with a few counts. The gene calls are TRBV20-1 and TRBJ2-4; D gene ambiguous. The ends were cut back, 3 bases at V and 0 bases at J, with 9 bases in the middle. Germline-derived CDR1 and CDR2 are DFQATT and SNEGSKA (reference sequence). The CDR3 runs 14 residues. The CDR3: CSARKPGAKNIQYF. The CDR3 DNA follows: TGCAGTGCTAGGAAACCGGGAGCCAAAAACATTCAGTACTTC.

The chain is built from TRBV12-3 or TRBV12-4 and TRBJ2-6, with D possibly TRBD2 on 6 matching bases. The CDR3 totals 17 residues. V lost 3 bases and J lost 2, with 14 bases in between. The CDR3 coding sequence is TGTGCCAGCAGTTTGCGGCAGGGAGGCACTGGGGCCAACGTCCTGACTTTC. This codes for CASSLRQGGTGANVLTF.

The chain couples TRBV9 to TRBJ2-1; D unresolved. Trimming pared 0 bases from V and 6 bases from J, leaving 19 bases between. The CDR3 runs 17 residues. CDR1 is SGDLS, CDR2 YYNGEE, per germline. The CDR3, as DNA: TGTGCCAGCAGCGTAGCTCCGTCACGGGTGGGTATCAATGAGCAGTTCTTC. This translates into CASSVAPSRVGINEQFF.

The table lists this clonotype with a count of one. The chain is built from TRBV6-1 and TRBJ1-6; TRBD1 matches at 10 bases. The CDR3 is made up of 14 amino acids. Germline V gene lookup returns CDR1 MNHNS and CDR2 SASEGT. Unmatched junction bases numbered 7, after V lost 3 bases and J lost 14 bases. CDR3: CASSEVGQGSSLHF. The DNA for the CDR3 is TGTGCCAGCAGTGAGGTGGGACAGGGGTCTTCCCTCCACTTT.

The chain links TRBV19 to TRBJ2-1; 9 bases fit TRBD1. The CDR3 covers 16 residues. Trimming took 4 bases from V and 4 from J; bases not matched to a gene: 8. CDR1 and CDR2 (germline): LNHDA, SQIVND (reference sequence). The CDR3: CASSTRQGGEYNEQFF. The CDR3 DNA sequence: TGTGCCAGTAGTACCAGACAGGGGGGTGAATACAATGAGCAGTTCTTC.

The chain couples TRBV7-2 to TRBJ2-7, with D perhaps matching TRBD2 (6 bases). V was trimmed by 1 base and J by 0 bases, leaving 19 bases between them. Germline V gives CDR1 SGHTA, CDR2 FQGNSA. CDR3 length: 18 amino acids. The CDR3 nucleotides are TGTGCCAGCAGCTTAGGCTTGACTATCGCGGGAACCTCCTACGAGCAGTACTTC. The encoded protein is CASSLGLTIAGTSYEQYF.